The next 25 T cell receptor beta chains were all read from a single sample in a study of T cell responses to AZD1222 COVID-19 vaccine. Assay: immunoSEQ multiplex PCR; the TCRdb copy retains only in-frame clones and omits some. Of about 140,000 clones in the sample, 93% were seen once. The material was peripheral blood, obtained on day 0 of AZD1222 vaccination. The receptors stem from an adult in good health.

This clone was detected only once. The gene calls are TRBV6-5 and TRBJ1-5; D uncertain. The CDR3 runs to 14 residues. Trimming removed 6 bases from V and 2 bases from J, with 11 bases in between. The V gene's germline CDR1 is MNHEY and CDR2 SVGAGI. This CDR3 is CASSANSGNQPQHF. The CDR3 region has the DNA TGTGCCAGCAGCGCTAATAGTGGCAATCAGCCCCAGCATTTT.

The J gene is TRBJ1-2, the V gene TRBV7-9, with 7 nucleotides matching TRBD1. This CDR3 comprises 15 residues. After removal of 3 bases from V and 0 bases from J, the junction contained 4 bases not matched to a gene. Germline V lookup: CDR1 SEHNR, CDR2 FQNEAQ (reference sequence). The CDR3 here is CASSFNRGTNYGYTF. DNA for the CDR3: TGTGCCAGCAGCTTTAACAGGGGAACTAACTATGGCTACACCTTC.

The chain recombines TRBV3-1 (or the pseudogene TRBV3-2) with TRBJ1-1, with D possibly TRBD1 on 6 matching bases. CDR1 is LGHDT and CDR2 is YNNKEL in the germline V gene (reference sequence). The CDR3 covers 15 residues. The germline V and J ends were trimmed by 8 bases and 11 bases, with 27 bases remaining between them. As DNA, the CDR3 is TGTGCCAGCGGTACCACGGGGGGCAGGGTTAATGGGGCTTTCTTT. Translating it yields CASGTTGGRVNGAFF.

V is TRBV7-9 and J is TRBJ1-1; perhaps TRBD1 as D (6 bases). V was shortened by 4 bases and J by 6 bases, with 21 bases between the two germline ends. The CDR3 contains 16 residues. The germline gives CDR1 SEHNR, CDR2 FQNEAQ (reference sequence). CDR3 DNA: TGTGCCAGCAGCTGGCCGCTAAGGACGGGGGGCTCTGAAGCTTTCTTT. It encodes CASSWPLRTGGSEAFF.

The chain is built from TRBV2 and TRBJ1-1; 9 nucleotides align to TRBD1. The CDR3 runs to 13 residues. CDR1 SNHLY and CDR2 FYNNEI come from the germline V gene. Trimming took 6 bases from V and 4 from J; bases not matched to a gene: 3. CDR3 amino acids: CASRVTGGTEAFF. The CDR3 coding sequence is TGTGCCAGCAGGGTGACAGGGGGCACTGAAGCTTTCTTT.

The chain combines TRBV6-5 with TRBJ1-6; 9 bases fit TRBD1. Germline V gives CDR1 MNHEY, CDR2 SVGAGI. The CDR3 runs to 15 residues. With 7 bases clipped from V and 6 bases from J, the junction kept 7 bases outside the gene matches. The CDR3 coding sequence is TGTGCCAGCACCCAACAGGGGGCGGGTAATTCACCCCTCCACTTT. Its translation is CASTQQGAGNSPLHF.

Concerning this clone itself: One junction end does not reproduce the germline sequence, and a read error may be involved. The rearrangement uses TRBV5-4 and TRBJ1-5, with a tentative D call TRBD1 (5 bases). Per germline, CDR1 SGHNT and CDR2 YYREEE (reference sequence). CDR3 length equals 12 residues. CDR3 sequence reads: CASGLGDQPQHF. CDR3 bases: TGTGCCAGCGGCTTGGGGGATCAGCCCCAGCATTTT.

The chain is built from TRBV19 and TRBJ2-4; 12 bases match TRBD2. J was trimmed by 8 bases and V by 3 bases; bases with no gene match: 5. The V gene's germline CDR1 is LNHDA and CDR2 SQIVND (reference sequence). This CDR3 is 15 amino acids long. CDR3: CASSILTSGGDIQYF. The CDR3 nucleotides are TGTGCCAGTAGTATCTTGACTAGCGGGGGTGACATTCAGTACTTC. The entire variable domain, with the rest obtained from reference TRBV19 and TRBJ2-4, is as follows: DGGITQSPKYLFRKEGQNVTLSCEQNLNHDAMYWYRQDPGQGLRLIYYSQIVNDFQKGDIAEGYSVSREKKESFPLTVTSAQKNPTAFYLCASSILTSGGDIQYFGAGTRLSVL.

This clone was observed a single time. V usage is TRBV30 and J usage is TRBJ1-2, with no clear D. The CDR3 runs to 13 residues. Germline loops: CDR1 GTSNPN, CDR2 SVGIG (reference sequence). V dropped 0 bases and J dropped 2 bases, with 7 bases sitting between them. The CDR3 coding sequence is TGTGCCTGGAGTGTGGTGGGGAACTATGGCTACACCTTC. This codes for CAWSVVGNYGYTF.

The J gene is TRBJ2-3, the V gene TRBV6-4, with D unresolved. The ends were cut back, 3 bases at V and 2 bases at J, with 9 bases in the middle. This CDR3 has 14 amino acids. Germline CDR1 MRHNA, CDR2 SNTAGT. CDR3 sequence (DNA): TGTGCCAGCAGTGAAGACGGATACACAGATACGCAGTATTTT. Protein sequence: CASSEDGYTDTQYF.

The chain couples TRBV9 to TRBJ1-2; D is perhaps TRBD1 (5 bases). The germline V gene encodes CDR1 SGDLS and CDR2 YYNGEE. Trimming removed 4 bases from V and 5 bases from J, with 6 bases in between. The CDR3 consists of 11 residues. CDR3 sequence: CASSPGYGYTF. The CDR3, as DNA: TGTGCCAGCAGCCCAGGGTATGGCTACACCTTC.

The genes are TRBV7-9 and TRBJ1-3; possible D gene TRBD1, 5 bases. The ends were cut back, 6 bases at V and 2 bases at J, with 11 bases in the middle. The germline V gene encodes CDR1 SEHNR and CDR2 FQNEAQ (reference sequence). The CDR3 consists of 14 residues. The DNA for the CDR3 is TGTGCCAGCAGGGGCCGACAGACTGGAAACACCATATATTTT. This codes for CASRGRQTGNTIYF.

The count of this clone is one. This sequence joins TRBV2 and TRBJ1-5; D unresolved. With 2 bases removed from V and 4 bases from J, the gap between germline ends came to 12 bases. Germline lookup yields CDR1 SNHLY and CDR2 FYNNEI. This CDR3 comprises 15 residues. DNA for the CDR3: TGTGCCAGCAGTGAAAGCGGGGTCTGGAATCAGCCCCAGCATTTT. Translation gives CASSESGVWNQPQHF.

This CDR3 is CASSFVGQVYNEQFF. Here the CDR3 DNA reads TGTGCCAGCAGCTTTGTTGGACAGGTCTACAATGAGCAGTTCTTC. This chain joins TRBV5-6 and TRBJ2-1; 7 nucleotides match TRBD1. This CDR3 has 15 amino acids. Germline V CDR1 and CDR2: SGHDT, YYEEEE. Trimming removed 2 bases from V and 3 bases from J; junction bases left unmatched: 5.

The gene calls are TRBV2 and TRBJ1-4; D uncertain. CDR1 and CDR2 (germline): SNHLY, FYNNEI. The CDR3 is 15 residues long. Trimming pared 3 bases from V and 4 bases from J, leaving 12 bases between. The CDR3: CASSDPAGFNEKLFF. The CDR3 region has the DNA TGTGCCAGCAGTGACCCCGCAGGTTTTAATGAAAAACTGTTTTTT.

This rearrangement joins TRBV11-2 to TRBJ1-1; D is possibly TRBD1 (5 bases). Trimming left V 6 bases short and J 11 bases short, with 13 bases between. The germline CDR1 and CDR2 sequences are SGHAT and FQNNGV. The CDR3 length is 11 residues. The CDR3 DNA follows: TGTGCCAGCAGGTTAAGGGGTGACGCTTTCTTT. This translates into CASRLRGDAFF.

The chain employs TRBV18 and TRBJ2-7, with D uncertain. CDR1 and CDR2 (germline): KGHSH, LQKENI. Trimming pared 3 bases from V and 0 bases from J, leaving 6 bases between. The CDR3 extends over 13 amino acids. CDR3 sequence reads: CASSPTPSYEQYF. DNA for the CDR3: TGTGCCAGCTCACCGACACCCTCCTACGAGCAGTACTTC.

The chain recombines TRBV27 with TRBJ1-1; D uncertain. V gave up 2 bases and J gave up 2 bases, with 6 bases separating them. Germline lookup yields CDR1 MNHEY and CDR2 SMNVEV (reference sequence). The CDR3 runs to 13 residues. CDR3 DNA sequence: TGTGCCAGCAGTTTAACAGCAAACACTGAAGCTTTCTTT. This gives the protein CASSLTANTEAFF.

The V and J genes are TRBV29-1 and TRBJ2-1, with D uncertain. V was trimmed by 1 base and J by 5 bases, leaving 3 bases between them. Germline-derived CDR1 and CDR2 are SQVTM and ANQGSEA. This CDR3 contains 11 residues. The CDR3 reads CSVEGNNEQFF. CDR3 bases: TGCAGCGTTGAAGGAAACAATGAGCAGTTCTTC.

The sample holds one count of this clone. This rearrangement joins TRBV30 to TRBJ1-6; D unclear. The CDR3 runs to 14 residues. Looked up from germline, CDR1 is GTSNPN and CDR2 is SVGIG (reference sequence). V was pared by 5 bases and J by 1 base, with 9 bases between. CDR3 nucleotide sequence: TGTGCCTGGCTGGTGGGGTCCTATAATTCACCCCTCCACTTT. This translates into CAWLVGSYNSPLHF.

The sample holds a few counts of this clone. This chain's CDR3 is CSARDLETQYF. The CDR3 DNA is TGCAGTGCTAGAGATTTAGAGACCCAGTACTTC. The chain is built from TRBV20-1 and TRBJ2-5; the D is unclear. V lost 0 bases and J lost 4, with 3 bases in between. The CDR3 sequence is 11 residues long. Germline CDR1 DFQATT, CDR2 SNEGSKA (reference sequence).

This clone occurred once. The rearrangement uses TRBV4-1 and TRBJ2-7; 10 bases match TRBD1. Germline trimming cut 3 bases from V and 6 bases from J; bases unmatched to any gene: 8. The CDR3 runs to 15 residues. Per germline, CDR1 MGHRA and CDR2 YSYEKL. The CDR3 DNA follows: TGCGCCAGCAGCCAGGGGGGACAGGGGCGCGGCGAGCAGTACTTC. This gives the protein CASSQGGQGRGEQYF.

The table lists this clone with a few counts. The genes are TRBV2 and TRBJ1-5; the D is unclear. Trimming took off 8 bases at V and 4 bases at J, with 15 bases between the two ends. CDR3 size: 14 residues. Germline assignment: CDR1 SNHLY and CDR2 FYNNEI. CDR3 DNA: TGTGCCAGCCGCTCGGCGCTCCAGAATCAGCCCCAGCATTTT. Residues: CASRSALQNQPQHF.

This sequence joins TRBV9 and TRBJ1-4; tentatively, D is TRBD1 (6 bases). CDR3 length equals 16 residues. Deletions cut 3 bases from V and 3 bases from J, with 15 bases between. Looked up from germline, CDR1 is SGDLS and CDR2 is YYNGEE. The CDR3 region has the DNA TGTGCCAGCAGCGGAAGCAGGGGTACGGCTAATGAAAAACTGTTTTTT. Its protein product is CASSGSRGTANEKLFF. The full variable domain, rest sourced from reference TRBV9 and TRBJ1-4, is DSGVTQTPKHLITATGQRVTLRCSPRSGDLSVYWYQQSLDQGLQFLIQYYNGEERAKGNILERFSAQQFPDLHSELNLSSLELGDSALYFCASSGSRGTANEKLFFGSGTQLSVL.

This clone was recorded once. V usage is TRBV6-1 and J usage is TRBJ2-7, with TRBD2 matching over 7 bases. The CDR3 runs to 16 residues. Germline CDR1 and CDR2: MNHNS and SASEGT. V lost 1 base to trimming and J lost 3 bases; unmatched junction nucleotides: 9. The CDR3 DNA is TGTGCCAGCAGTGAAGTTAGGTGGGGGGGATACTACGAGCAGTACTTC. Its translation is CASSEVRWGGYYEQYF.